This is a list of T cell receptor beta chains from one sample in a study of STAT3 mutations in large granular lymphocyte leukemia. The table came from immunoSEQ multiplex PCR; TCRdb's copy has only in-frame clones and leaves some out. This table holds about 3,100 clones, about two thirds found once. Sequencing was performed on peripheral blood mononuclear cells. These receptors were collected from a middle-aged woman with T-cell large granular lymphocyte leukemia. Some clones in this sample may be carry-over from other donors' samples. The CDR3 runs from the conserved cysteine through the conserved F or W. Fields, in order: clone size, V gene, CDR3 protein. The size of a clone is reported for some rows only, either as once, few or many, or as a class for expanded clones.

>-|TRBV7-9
CASTPIGNTEAFF
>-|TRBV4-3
CASSQDRGFETQYF
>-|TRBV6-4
CASSGGNTGELFF
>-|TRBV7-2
CASSLGTSRLNIQYF
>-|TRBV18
CASSPPGSGANVLTF
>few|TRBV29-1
CSVESGNTIYF
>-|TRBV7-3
CASSLTFGYEQYF
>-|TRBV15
CATSRSQGMNTEAFF
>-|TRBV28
CASSTPTHNQPQHF
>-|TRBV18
CASSPGSVGNQPQHF
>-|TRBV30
CACSGFRYNEQFF
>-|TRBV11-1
CASSSTGTVNSPLHF
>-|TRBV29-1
CSVGKTGGTTYEQYF
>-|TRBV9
CASKAGTNYGYTF
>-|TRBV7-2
CASSPQTGLQGNYGYTF
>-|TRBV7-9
CASSLGSYYGYTF
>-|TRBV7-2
CASSLRYEQFF
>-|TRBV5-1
CASSLGNEQFF
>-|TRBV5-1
CASSLGDGSSYEQYF
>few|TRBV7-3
CASSLYYTDTQYF
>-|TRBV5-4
CASSLDRGLFGPNGYTF
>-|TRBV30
CAWSGGTENTIYF
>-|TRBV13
CASSLRDRGLNTEAFF
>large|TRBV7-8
CASSVLQGPSYEQYF
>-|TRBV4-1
CASSQDFSGRGNQPQHF
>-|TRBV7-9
CASTLTTRAHEQYF
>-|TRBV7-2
CASSSLGTADGYTF
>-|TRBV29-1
CSAPPFKGTIYF
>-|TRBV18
CASSPGVTYNEQFF
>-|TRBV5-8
CASSWGQGRYEQYF
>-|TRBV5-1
CASTWVTGGEQYF
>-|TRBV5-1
CASSVEWYNEQFF
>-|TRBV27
CASSLGQMNTEAFF
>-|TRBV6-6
CASMGGLGEQYF
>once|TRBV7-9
CASSTGGGLGGNEQFF
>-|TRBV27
CASSALQGANGYTF
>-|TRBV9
CASSVSRDSYEQYF
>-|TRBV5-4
CASSLFSSGANVLTF